Listed here is a single TCR beta chain. Different DNA sequences within this sample yield the same CDR3. Profiled with immunoSEQ multiplex PCR; TCRdb holds only in-frame clones, not every one. The data show hundreds of thousands of clones, with more than 75% seen just once and over 0.008% held by the top ten. This sample is part of a study of shared T cell receptors in the human thymus. These same data were also listed under a study on human thymus T cells. From that report: Donation was from healthy Finnish infants who were having corrective surgery that addressed congenital heart defects. Resections that were taken during corrective heart surgery supplied the thymus tissue. Related work showed strongly overlapping thymic repertoires across unrelated individuals.

This TCR was recovered from a boy in the first two years of life with a congenital heart defect. The sequencing sample was made of thymocytes.

This CDR3 is CASSPRDSNEKLFF. The CDR3 DNA sequence: TGTGCCAGCTCACCACGAGACAGTAATGAAAAACTGTTTTTT. J is TRBJ1-4 and V is TRBV18, with a weak D call TRBD1 (5 bases). The CDR3 extends over 14 amino acids. Deletions cut 1 base from V and 4 bases from J, with 7 bases between. Germline-derived CDR1 and CDR2 are KGHSH and LQKENI.